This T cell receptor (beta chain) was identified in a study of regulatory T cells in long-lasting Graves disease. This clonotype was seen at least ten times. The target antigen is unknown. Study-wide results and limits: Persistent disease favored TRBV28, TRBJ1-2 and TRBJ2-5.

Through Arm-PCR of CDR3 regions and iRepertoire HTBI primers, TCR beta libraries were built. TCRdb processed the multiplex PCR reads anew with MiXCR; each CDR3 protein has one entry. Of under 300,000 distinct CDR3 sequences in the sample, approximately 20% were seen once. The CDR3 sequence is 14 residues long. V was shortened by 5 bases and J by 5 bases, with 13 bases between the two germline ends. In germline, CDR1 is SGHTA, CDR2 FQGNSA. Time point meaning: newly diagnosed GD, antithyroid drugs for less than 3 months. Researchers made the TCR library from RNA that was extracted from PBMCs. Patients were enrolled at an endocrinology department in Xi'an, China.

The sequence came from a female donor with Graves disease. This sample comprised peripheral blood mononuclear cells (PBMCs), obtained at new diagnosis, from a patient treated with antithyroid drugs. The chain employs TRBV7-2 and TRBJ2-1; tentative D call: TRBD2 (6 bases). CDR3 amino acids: CASSPTGTDNEQFF. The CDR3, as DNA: TGTGCCAGCAGCCCCACGGGGACTGACAATGAGCAGTTCTTC.